This note documents a single T cell receptor (beta chain) sequence. The antigen remains undetermined. The CDR3 contains 15 residues. The V and J ends lost 5 bases and 5 bases, in that order; junction bases with no gene match: 9. From germline, CDR1 is SGHTA and CDR2 FQGNSA. This sample was taken from a study of T cell responses to AZD1222 COVID-19 vaccine. Study-level findings and limits: Possibly, clonal diversity was underestimated; donors were largely white British and included more females. Spike-specific TCR breadth and depth both grew after two AZD1222 doses. Spike as a whole was targeted by vaccine-associated CD4 TCRs, dominant at 160-218 and 743-854. Unmutated variant regions are reportedly the target of nearly half of TCRs that are spike-specific.

Measured with immunoSEQ multiplex PCR; TCRdb has only the in-frame clones, and not every one. The table lists some 90,000 clones, about 88% of them singletons, with 4.5% to 5% in the top ten. The genes are TRBV7-2 and TRBJ2-7; 10 bases align to TRBD1. The sample consisted of peripheral blood, taken 28 days after the second AZD1222 dose. The TCR comes from an adult who received the AZD1222 COVID-19 vaccine. CDR3 DNA sequence: TGTGCCAGCAGCCCCTGGACAGGGGGGTCCCACGAGCAGTACTTC. Amino acid sequence: CASSPWTGGSHEQYF.